Listed here is a single T cell receptor (beta chain). This sample also contains other DNA sequences that code for the same CDR3. The table came from immunoSEQ multiplex PCR; TCRdb's copy has only in-frame clones and leaves some out. The table has roughly 80,000 clones, approximately 94% seen once. This sample stems from a study of technical replicates of blood from several donors. CDR1 and CDR2 (germline): SQVTM, ANQGSEA. The CDR3 loop spans 15 amino acids. Between the trimmed V and J ends, which lost 3 bases and 6 bases, there was a span of 20 bases. Sample: T cells isolated from PBMCs. The origin of this receptor is a human donor in good health. The chain employs TRBV29-1 and TRBJ1-2; D might be TRBD1 (5 bases). In DNA, the CDR3 is TGCAGCGTTGAGTTCACAGGAGAAAGCGTCCATGGCTACACCTTC. Its protein product is CSVEFTGESVHGYTF.